The rows below give T cell receptor beta chains drawn from one sample of a study of long-term antiretroviral therapy in people with HIV. Sequenced by immunoSEQ multiplex PCR; TCRdb stores in-frame clones only, minus some. The table has 23,000 or so clones, 75% to 85% seen once. The specimen comprised unsorted PBMCs, sampled 0.1 years before starting antiretroviral therapy. The source of these receptors is a man aged 18 to 30 with HIV. The CDR3 runs from the conserved cysteine through the conserved F or W. D genes are given only for firm matches. Size is stated for part of the rows, as once, few or many counts, or as a class when the clone is expanded.

size,length,V,J,D,DNA,CDR3
-,15,TRBV5-1,TRBJ1-3,-,TGCGCCAGCAGCTTGAGCAGAAGATCTGGAAACACCATATATTTT,CASSLSRRSGNTIYF
-,17,TRBV29-1,TRBJ2-7,TRBD2,TGCAGCGTTGAAGGATTAGGGACTAGCGGGGCTCCCTACGAGCAGTACTTC,CSVEGLGTSGAPYEQYF
-,15,TRBV6-1,TRBJ2-1,TRBD2,TGTGCCAGCAGTGAATCGCCTAGCGGGAACAATGAGCAGTTCTTC,CASSESPSGNNEQFF
once,12,TRBV10-3,TRBJ2-5,-,TGTGCCATCAGCGACCCCCTAGAGACCCAGTACTTC,CAISDPLETQYF
-,15,TRBV30,TRBJ1-1,TRBD1,TGTGCCTGGCGATCCGGGACAGTTATGAACACTGAAGCTTTCTTT,CAWRSGTVMNTEAFF
-,14,TRBV11-2,TRBJ1-2,-,TGTGCCAGCAGCTCACAGGCGCTAACCTATGGCTACACCTTC,CASSSQALTYGYTF
-,13,TRBV14,TRBJ2-3,-,TGTGCCAGCAGCGATACCAGCACAGATACGCAGTATTTT,CASSDTSTDTQYF
few,14,TRBV9,TRBJ2-7,TRBD1,TGTGCCAGCAGCGTCCAGGGGGTTCCCTACGAGCAGTACTTC,CASSVQGVPYEQYF
-,12,TRBV6-5,TRBJ1-1,-,TGTGCCAGCAGTTACCTGGGGCAGGAAGCTTTCTTT,CASSYLGQEAFF
-,13,TRBV15,TRBJ2-7,-,TGTGCCACCAGCAGAGATCCCGGTTACGAGCAGTACTTC,CATSRDPGYEQYF
-,12,TRBV27,TRBJ2-1,-,TGTGCCAGCAGGGGGCAGTGGAATGAGCAGTTCTTC,CASRGQWNEQFF
-,14,TRBV30,TRBJ1-3,-,TGTGCCTGGAGTGGAACTTTCCCTGGAAACACCATATATTTT,CAWSGTFPGNTIYF
-,13,TRBV9,TRBJ2-5,-,TGTGCCAGCAGCGTAGTCCCCCAAGAGACCCAGTACTTC,CASSVVPQETQYF
-,19,TRBV6-1,TRBJ2-7,-,TGTGCCAGCAGTGAACTGAGGGTGATTTCGACAGACCTCGTCTACGAGCAGTACTTC,CASSELRVISTDLVYEQYF
-,13,TRBV27,TRBJ1-1,-,TGTGCCAGCAGTCACGGACGGAACACTGAAGCTTTCTTT,CASSHGRNTEAFF
-,14,TRBV5-1,TRBJ2-3,TRBD1,TGCGCCAGCAGCGAGTTACAGGGGACAGATACGCAGTATTTT,CASSELQGTDTQYF
-,13,TRBV4-2,TRBJ1-2,TRBD1,TGTGCCAGCAGCTTACCAGGGGGCTATGGCTACACCTTC,CASSLPGGYGYTF
-,17,TRBV7-6,TRBJ2-3,-,TGTGCCAGCAGCAATAACACCGGGATCACGGGCCGAGATACGCAGTATTTT,CASSNNTGITGRDTQYF
-,14,TRBV7-9,TRBJ2-7,-,TGTGCCAGCAGCTTAGCGTTACTAACCCACGAGCAGTACTTC,CASSLALLTHEQYF
few,11,TRBV20-1,TRBJ1-6,-,TGCAGTGCTAGAGGGGACACCGCGGGTATCTTT,CSARGDTAGIF
-,12,TRBV28,TRBJ1-1,-,TGTGCCACAAAGGGGGGTGATACTGAAGCTTTCTTT,CATKGGDTEAFF
-,17,TRBV5-4,TRBJ1-1,-,TGTGCCAGCAGCCGACCCGAAGGCCCAAAGTCCGACACTGAAGCTTTCTTT,CASSRPEGPKSDTEAFF
once,15,TRBV6-1,TRBJ1-4,TRBD1,TGTGCCAGCAGTGAGGGACAGGGGACTAATGAAAAACTGTTTTTT,CASSEGQGTNEKLFF
-,14,TRBV12-5,TRBJ2-3,-,TGTGCTAGTGGTTCTGGGGCCCCTCGGGATACGCAGTATTTT,CASGSGAPRDTQYF
-,15,TRBV2,TRBJ2-7,-,TGTGCCAGCAGTGAGAACAGGATGGCCTCTAACGAGCAGTACTTC,CASSENRMASNEQYF
-,15,TRBV27,TRBJ2-6,-,TGTGCCAGCAGCGTAGGGCCTTCCCGGGCCAACGTCCTGACTTTC,CASSVGPSRANVLTF
once,15,TRBV18,TRBJ2-7,TRBD1,TGTGCCAGCTCCCCCGGGACAGGAGACACCTACGAGCAGTACTTC,CASSPGTGDTYEQYF
-,14,TRBV13,TRBJ2-1,-,TGTGCCAGCAGCCCGTGGGGAGTCTCCAATGAGCAGTTCTTC,CASSPWGVSNEQFF
-,15,TRBV2,TRBJ1-2,-,TGTGCCAGCATTGGTGCTCGGGGGCGTAGCTATGGCTACACCTTC,CASIGARGRSYGYTF
-,15,TRBV19,TRBJ1-5,TRBD1,TGTGCCAGTAGAAAGAAGACAGGGCCGAATCAGCCCCAGCATTTT,CASRKKTGPNQPQHF
-,11,TRBV15,TRBJ2-5,-,TGTGCCACCATCTCGCCCAGCGCCCAGTACTTC,CATISPSAQYF
few,11,TRBV29-1,TRBJ1-2,-,TGCAGCGTTCGGGAAGGGGGTGGCTACACCTTC,CSVREGGGYTF
-,12,TRBV7-9,TRBJ2-1,-,TGTGCCAGCAGACCTAATAGCGATGAGCAGTTCTTC,CASRPNSDEQFF
-,15,TRBV5-1,TRBJ2-1,TRBD1,TGCGCCAGCAGCCGGGGACAGGGGGCCGTCAATGAGCAGTTCTTC,CASSRGQGAVNEQFF
-,16,TRBV7-9,TRBJ1-2,TRBD1,TGTGCCAGCAGCTTAGTATGGACAGGGGGTCCCTTTGGCTACACCTTC,CASSLVWTGGPFGYTF